This T cell receptor beta chain comes out of a study of blood T cells in healthy people across ages. Sample-barcoded 5' priming and a J-beta primer mix drove a second PCR of roughly 7 to 11 cycles. TCRdb re-called the 5' RACE reads with MiXCR, one entry per CDR3 protein. Of hundreds of thousands of distinct CDR3 sequences in the sample, about 30% were seen once. The table lists this clonotype with many counts. The V gene's germline CDR1 is SNHLY and CDR2 FYNNEI. CDR3 length: 13 amino acids. V was clipped by 8 bases and J by 3 bases, with 12 bases between them. The receptor was derived from an elderly woman in good health. The chain employs TRBV2 and TRBJ2-3; D possibly corresponds to TRBD1 (5 bases). The sequenced material came from blood. Here the CDR3 reads CASRQTLTDTQYF. CDR3 DNA: TGTGCCAGCCGACAGACGTTAACAGATACGCAGTATTTT.